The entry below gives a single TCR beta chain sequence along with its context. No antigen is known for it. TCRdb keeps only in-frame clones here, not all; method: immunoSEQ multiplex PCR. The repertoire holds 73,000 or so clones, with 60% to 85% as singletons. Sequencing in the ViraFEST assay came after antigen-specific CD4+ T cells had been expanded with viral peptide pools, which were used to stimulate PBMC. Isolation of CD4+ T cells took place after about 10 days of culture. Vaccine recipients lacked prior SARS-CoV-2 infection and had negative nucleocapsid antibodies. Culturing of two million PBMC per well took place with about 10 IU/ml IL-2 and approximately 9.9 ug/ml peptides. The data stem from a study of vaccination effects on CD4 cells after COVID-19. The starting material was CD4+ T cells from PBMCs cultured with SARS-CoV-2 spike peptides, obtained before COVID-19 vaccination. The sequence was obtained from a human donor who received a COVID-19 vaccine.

The chain's CDR3 is CASSYSRQSNEKLFF. DNA of the CDR3: TGTGCCAGCAGTTACTCGAGGCAGTCTAATGAAAAACTGTTTTTT. The genes are TRBV6-6 and TRBJ1-4; D not resolved. V gave up 0 bases and J gave up 3 bases, with 8 bases separating them. CDR1 and CDR2 from the germline V gene are MNHNY and SVGAGI (reference sequence). The CDR3 contains 15 residues.